This passage covers 17 T cell receptor beta chains from one sample sequenced in a study of blood T cell repertoires in COVID-19. Some clones are missing from TCRdb's copy, which holds only in-frame ones; the method was immunoSEQ multiplex PCR. The sample records a few hundred thousand clones, around 87% being singletons. Sequencing input: peripheral blood. The receptors come from a woman aged 45-65 years with COVID-19, enrolled during active disease.

The rearrangement uses TRBV15 and TRBJ1-1, with a possible D match to TRBD1 (5 bases). CDR3 size: 13 residues. Trimming pared 11 bases from V and 3 bases from J, leaving 16 bases between. Germline CDR1 is LNHNV and CDR2 is YYDKDF (reference sequence). The CDR3 protein is CAAGWGGDTEAFF. DNA of the CDR3: TGTGCCGCAGGTTGGGGCGGGGACACTGAAGCTTTCTTT.

V usage is TRBV19 and J usage is TRBJ1-2, with D possibly matching TRBD1 (5 bases). V lost 8 bases and J 5 bases, leaving 15 bases between the germline ends. Germline V gene data show CDR1 as LNHDA and CDR2 as SQIVND (reference sequence). This CDR3 has 13 amino acids. The CDR3, as DNA: TGTGCCAGTGTATTGACGGGGGTTTATGGCTACACCTTC. Translation: CASVLTGVYGYTF.

The chain carries TRBV30 and TRBJ1-2, with D hard to call. Trimming left V 2 bases short and J 5 bases short, with 6 bases between. Per the germline V gene, CDR1 is GTSNPN and CDR2 is SVGIG (reference sequence). This CDR3 comprises 11 residues. As DNA, the CDR3 is TGTGCCTGGAGTCTATCTTATGGCTACACCTTC. Protein: CAWSLSYGYTF.

The rearrangement joins TRBV7-8 to TRBJ1-6; weak D call: TRBD1 (5 bases). The CDR3 is made up of 16 amino acids. CDR1 SGHVS and CDR2 FQNEAQ come from the germline V gene. V was trimmed by 5 bases and J by 9 bases, leaving 20 bases between them. The CDR3 sequence: CASSVLGRRVSSPLHF. CDR3 sequence (DNA): TGTGCCAGCAGCGTACTGGGACGGAGGGTTTCTTCACCCCTCCACTTT.

The count of this clone is one. The V gene is TRBV11-2, the J gene TRBJ2-2; possibly TRBD2 for D (6 bases). Germline assignment: CDR1 SGHAT and CDR2 FQNNGV. V dropped 3 bases and J dropped 3 bases, with 14 bases sitting between them. The CDR3 is 16 residues long. CDR3 coding DNA: TGTGCCAGCAGCTTCGATAGCGGAGCCTACACCGGGGAGCTGTTTTTT. Its protein is CASSFDSGAYTGELFF.

This sequence joins TRBV27 and TRBJ1-2; 11 bases agree with TRBD1. This CDR3 spans 16 amino acids. Germline V gene data show CDR1 as MNHEY and CDR2 as SMNVEV (reference sequence). After removal of 5 bases from V and 0 bases from J, the junction contained 5 bases not matched to a gene. The CDR3 region is CASSRDRGNSNYGYTF. DNA for the CDR3: TGTGCCAGCAGTCGGGACAGGGGGAATTCTAACTATGGCTACACCTTC.

To note about this clone: Other nucleotide sequences in the sample specify the same CDR3. V usage is TRBV19 and J usage is TRBJ1-3; TRBD1 might be the D (5 bases). The CDR3 is 16 residues long. V was clipped by 5 bases and J by 0 bases, with 14 bases between them. In germline, CDR1 is LNHDA, CDR2 SQIVND (reference sequence). CDR3 loop: CASSPRGGASGNTIYF. The DNA for the CDR3 is TGTGCCAGTAGTCCGAGGGGAGGCGCCTCTGGAAACACCATATATTTT. Variable domain in full (rest from reference TRBV19 and TRBJ1-3): DGGITQSPKYLFRKEGQNVTLSCEQNLNHDAMYWYRQDPGQGLRLIYYSQIVNDFQKGDIAEGYSVSREKKESFPLTVTSAQKNPTAFYLCASSPRGGASGNTIYFGEGSWLTVV.

The chain carries TRBV9 and TRBJ2-3, with TRBD2 matching over 9 bases. The germline V gene encodes CDR1 SGDLS and CDR2 YYNGEE. CDR3 length: 16 residues. The J segment lost 1 base and the V segment lost 0 bases, leaving 3 bases of the junction unmatched. The CDR3 bases are TGTGCCAGCAGCGTAGCAGCTAGCGGGGGCACAGATACGCAGTATTTT. Translation: CASSVAASGGTDTQYF.

This rearrangement joins TRBV27 to TRBJ1-1, with D possibly being TRBD1 (6 bases). Germline V gives CDR1 MNHEY, CDR2 SMNVEV (reference sequence). CDR3 size: 13 residues. V dropped 5 bases and J dropped 7 bases, with 14 bases sitting between them. The CDR3 reads CASSLKGGGEAFF. Written as DNA, the CDR3 is TGTGCCAGCAGTCTTAAGGGGGGGGGTGAAGCTTTCTTT.

The rearrangement uses TRBV12-5 and TRBJ1-5; D remains unclear. Germline loops: CDR1 LGHNT, CDR2 FRNRAP. The CDR3 consists of 15 residues. V lost 5 bases, J lost 6 bases, and 17 bases lay in between. This CDR3 reads CASGPPPYVSQPQHF. Here the CDR3 DNA reads TGTGCTAGTGGTCCCCCCCCTTATGTATCTCAGCCCCAGCATTTT. Supplemented by reference TRBV12-5 and TRBJ1-5, the full variable domain reads DARVTQTPRHKVTEMGQEVTMRCQPILGHNTVFWYRQTMMQGLELLAYFRNRAPLDDSGMPKDRFSAEMPDATLATLKIQPSEPRDSAVYFCASGPPPYVSQPQHFGDGTRLSIL.

The V and J genes are TRBV6-5 and TRBJ1-3; no reliable D call. CDR1 is MNHEY and CDR2 is SVGAGI in the germline V gene. CDR3 length equals 12 residues. V lost 6 bases and J lost 2, with 5 bases in between. CDR3 protein: CASRETGNTIYF. CDR3 coding DNA: TGTGCCAGCAGGGAGACTGGAAACACCATATATTTT.

J is TRBJ2-7 and V is TRBV5-5; 8 bases fit TRBD1. Germline CDR1 SGHKS, CDR2 YYEKEE (reference sequence). V was clipped by 3 bases and J by 4 bases; unmatched bases: 12. The CDR3 covers 16 residues. CDR3 coding DNA: TGTGCCAGCAGCTCAGCCTATGGGACAGGCACTTACGAGCAGTACTTC. Translation gives CASSSAYGTGTYEQYF.

This clone was seen once. CDR3 region: CASSLVQVRGTEAFF. CDR3 coding DNA: TGCGCCAGCAGCTTGGTTCAGGTCAGGGGCACTGAAGCTTTCTTT. The chain links TRBV5-1 to TRBJ1-1; D might be TRBD1 (6 bases). Germline V gives CDR1 SGHRS, CDR2 YFSETQ. The CDR3 has 15 amino acids. V was cut by 0 bases and J by 4 bases, with 13 bases left in between.

The chain links TRBV11-2 to TRBJ1-4; D gene uncertain. The germline V gene encodes CDR1 SGHAT and CDR2 FQNNGV. Trimming took off 5 bases at V and 10 bases at J, with 17 bases between the two ends. This CDR3 has 14 residues. CDR3 in amino acids: CASSRGGRFGKLFF. The CDR3 bases are TGTGCCAGCAGCCGAGGAGGGAGGTTCGGAAAACTGTTTTTT.

There are a few counts of this clone. This chain joins TRBV4-2 and TRBJ2-1, with D perhaps TRBD2 (5 bases). With 5 bases removed from V and 6 bases from J, the gap between germline ends came to 5 bases. In germline, CDR1 is LGHNA, CDR2 YNFKEQ. The length of the CDR3 is 11 residues. The CDR3 nucleotides are TGTGCCAGCAGCGGACTCAATGAGCAGTTCTTC. Amino acids: CASSGLNEQFF.

The chain uses TRBV19 and TRBJ1-6, with 7 bases matching TRBD1. The CDR3 has 13 residues. V lost 5 bases and J lost 7; bases outside the gene matches: 2. Germline loops: CDR1 LNHDA, CDR2 SQIVND (reference sequence). CDR3 bases: TGTGCCAGTAGTCCGGGACAGAATTCACCCCTCCACTTT. Amino acids: CASSPGQNSPLHF.

The CDR3 DNA reads as TGTGCCAGCAGCTTAGTCGGGACACTGGCTACGCAGTATTTT. Translated, it gives CASSLVGTLATQYF. This chain uses TRBV11-2 with TRBJ2-3; D perhaps matches TRBD1 (6 bases). Looked up from germline, CDR1 is SGHAT and CDR2 is FQNNGV. The CDR3 extends over 14 amino acids. The ends were cut back, 1 base at V and 8 bases at J, with 13 bases in the middle.